This T cell receptor beta chain was sequenced for a study of regulatory T cells in long-lasting Graves disease. Study background: Treatment with antithyroid drugs for over 5 years, together with positive TSH receptor antibodies, meant persistent Graves' disease.

The authors built TCR beta libraries using iRepertoire HTBI primers and Arm-PCR of CDR3 regions. TCRdb re-called the multiplex PCR reads through MiXCR, storing one row per CDR3 protein. Of about 660,000 distinct CDR3 sequences listed, approximately 29% are singletons. Ten or more counts support this clonotype. Its cognate antigen is unknown. Trimming removed 2 bases from V and 1 base from J; junction bases left unmatched: 7. This CDR3 has 16 amino acids. CDR1 SGHAT and CDR2 FQNNGV come from the germline V gene. Overall study results and limits: Favoring TRBV28, TRBJ1-2 and TRBJ2-5 was a feature seen in persistent disease.

This sample's time point: persistent/refractory GD, antithyroid drugs over 5 years with positive TRAb. After RNA was extracted from PBMCs, the TCR library was made from it. This TCR was recovered from a female donor with Graves disease. The chain combines TRBV11-2 with TRBJ2-7; TRBD2 matches 8 bases. This sample comprised peripheral blood mononuclear cells (PBMCs), obtained when the disease was refractory, from a patient treated with antithyroid drugs. DNA of the CDR3: TGTGCCAGCAGCTTAAGGGGGGGGACTAGTTCCTACGAGCAGTACTTC. Protein product: CASSLRGGTSSYEQYF.